Below are 18 T cell receptor beta chains sequenced from a single sample in a study of OX40 agonist ivuxolimab in advanced cancers. Data came from immunoSEQ multiplex PCR; TCRdb stores just in-frame clones and leaves some out. This table holds about 84,000 clones, approximately 95% found once. This specimen was CD4+ or CD8+ T cells sorted from blood, taken in a trial of the OX40 agonist ivuxolimab. The source is an adult with an advanced solid tumor such as melanoma, head and neck, liver or kidney cancer.

The chain joins TRBV27 to TRBJ1-4; 8 nucleotides align to TRBD1. CDR1 and CDR2 (germline): MNHEY, SMNVEV (reference sequence). After removal of 5 bases from V and 7 bases from J, the junction contained 3 bases not matched to a gene. CDR3 size: 13 residues. CDR3 nucleotide sequence: TGTGCCAGCAGTCTCACAGGGGGTGAAAAACTGTTTTTT. It encodes CASSLTGGEKLFF.

This chain connects TRBV7-3 to TRBJ2-7, with D possibly matching TRBD1 (5 bases). Trimming left V 4 bases short and J 3 bases short, with 10 bases between. The length of the CDR3 is 13 residues. CDR1 SGHTA and CDR2 FQGTGA come from the germline V gene. CDR3 bases: TGTGCCAGCAGCTATTCTCAGGGCTACGAGCAGTACTTC. It yields the protein CASSYSQGYEQYF.

The CDR3 region is CASSHEPGASYEQYF. As DNA, the CDR3 is TGCGCCAGCAGCCATGAACCCGGGGCCTCCTACGAGCAGTACTTC. This sequence joins TRBV4-1 and TRBJ2-7, with D perhaps being TRBD1 or TRBD2 (5 bases each). The CDR3 is 15 amino acids. CDR1 and CDR2 from the germline V gene are MGHRA and YSYEKL. The ends were cut back, 3 bases at V and 0 bases at J, with 12 bases in the middle.

This rearrangement joins TRBV28 to TRBJ2-7, with 7 positions matching TRBD2. The V gene end was trimmed by 10 bases and the J gene end by 2 bases; junction bases not matched to a gene: 14. CDR1 MDHEN and CDR2 SYDVKM come from the germline V gene. The CDR3 length is 15 residues. CDR3 region: CAIGPRESGTYEQYF. The DNA of the CDR3 is TGTGCCATTGGCCCGCGGGAGAGCGGGACCTACGAGCAGTACTTC.

The J gene is TRBJ2-3, the V gene TRBV7-2, with D perhaps matching TRBD1 or TRBD2 (5 bases each). Germline V gene data show CDR1 as SGHTA and CDR2 as FQGNSA. Trimming pared 2 bases from V and 4 bases from J, leaving 10 bases between. There are 14 residues in the CDR3. The CDR3 DNA is TGTGCCAGCAGCTTATGGGGGAGACCAGATACGCAGTATTTT. This gives the protein CASSLWGRPDTQYF. The variable domain in full, completed from reference TRBV7-2 and TRBJ2-3, reads GAGVSQSPSNKVTEKGKDVELRCDPISGHTALYWYRQSLGQGLEFLIYFQGNSAPDKSGLPSDRFSAERTGGSVSTLTIQRTQQEDSAVYLCASSLWGRPDTQYFGPGTRLTVL.

This chain links TRBV7-6 with TRBJ2-5; tentative D call: TRBD2 (5 bases). CDR1 is SGHVS, CDR2 FNYEAQ, per germline. CDR3 length equals 14 residues. Trimming shortened V by 5 bases and J by 2 bases, and 12 bases separated the two germline ends. CDR3 in DNA: TGTGCCAGCAGCCCTCGGGAATTGCAAGAGACCCAGTACTTC. Its protein product is CASSPRELQETQYF.

The J gene is TRBJ2-7, the V gene TRBV19; 8 positions agree with TRBD1. Germline CDR1 reads LNHDA; CDR2 reads SQIVND (reference sequence). The ends lost 5 bases at V and 3 bases at J; junction bases unmatched: 9. The CDR3 runs 15 residues. The CDR3: CASSPLDRVDYEQYF. The DNA of the CDR3 is TGTGCCAGTAGTCCCTTGGACAGGGTGGACTACGAGCAGTACTTC.

The CDR3 sequence: CASSLLRGTGTYEQYF. The CDR3 nucleotides are TGTGCCAGCAGCCTTCTTCGGGGGACAGGGACCTACGAGCAGTACTTC. The rearrangement uses TRBV11-1 and TRBJ2-7; TRBD1 aligns across 9 bases. The V segment lost 5 bases and the J segment 2 bases; nucleotides outside the gene matches: 10. Germline CDR1 SGHAT, CDR2 FQDESV (reference sequence). This CDR3 has 16 residues.

This clone was picked up one time. The gene calls are TRBV19 and TRBJ2-7; 11 positions agree with TRBD1. This CDR3 comprises 15 residues. Looked up from germline, CDR1 is LNHDA and CDR2 is SQIVND (reference sequence). J gave up 1 base and V 3 bases, and 2 bases lay outside the gene matches. The CDR3 is CASSMGQGESYEQYF. CDR3 in DNA: TGTGCCAGTAGTATGGGACAGGGGGAGTCCTACGAGCAGTACTTC. The full variable domain, rest sourced from reference TRBV19 and TRBJ2-7, is DGGITQSPKYLFRKEGQNVTLSCEQNLNHDAMYWYRQDPGQGLRLIYYSQIVNDFQKGDIAEGYSVSREKKESFPLTVTSAQKNPTAFYLCASSMGQGESYEQYFGPGTRLTVT.

J is TRBJ1-1 and V is TRBV11-3; possibly TRBD1 for D (6 bases). CDR1 is SGHNT and CDR2 is YENEEA in the germline V gene. This CDR3 comprises 19 residues. V dropped 0 bases and J dropped 0 bases, with 20 bases sitting between them. This CDR3 reads CASSLEVGRGSPMNTEAFF. The CDR3 DNA is TGTGCCAGCAGCTTAGAAGTAGGCAGGGGTTCCCCTATGAACACTGAAGCTTTCTTT.

This chain links TRBV13 with TRBJ2-1; tentatively, D is TRBD2 (6 bases). CDR3 size: 18 residues. The germline CDR1 and CDR2 sequences are PRHDT and FYEKMQ (reference sequence). Trimming cost V 5 bases and J 0 bases, with 20 bases left between them. The CDR3 region has the DNA TGTGCCAGCAGCCTCAACCTCTTAGCGGAAAGCTCCTACAATGAGCAGTTCTTC. Its protein is CASSLNLLAESSYNEQFF.

CDR3 loop: CASSRNSAEQYF. DNA for the CDR3: TGCGCCAGCAGCCGGAACAGTGCCGAGCAGTACTTC. The rearrangement uses TRBV4-3 and TRBJ2-7; D uncertain. CDR3 length: 12 amino acids. Germline V CDR1 and CDR2: LGHNA, YSLEER. With 4 bases removed from V and 6 bases from J, the gap between germline ends came to 10 bases.

The J gene is TRBJ2-7, the V gene TRBV28; the D is unclear. This CDR3 has 12 amino acids. Trimming pared 8 bases from V and 3 bases from J, leaving 11 bases between. From germline, CDR1 is MDHEN and CDR2 SYDVKM. The CDR3 DNA reads as TGTGCCAGCGGTCTTACAGTCTACGAGCAGTACTTC. It specifies CASGLTVYEQYF.

This clone has only a few counts. J is TRBJ2-7 and V is TRBV6-1; D ambiguous. Trimming removed 3 bases from V and 3 bases from J, with 9 bases in between. In germline, CDR1 is MNHNS, CDR2 SASEGT. This CDR3 has 13 amino acids. CDR3 protein: CASSDSGYYEQYF. The CDR3 region has the DNA TGTGCCAGCAGTGACTCAGGCTACTACGAGCAGTACTTC.

This chain uses TRBV11-2 with TRBJ2-7; 10 nucleotides agree with TRBD1. V lost 3 bases, J lost 5 bases, and 4 bases stayed unmatched. Germline CDR1 is SGHAT and CDR2 is FQNNGV. This CDR3 region has 14 residues. The CDR3 loop is CASSFDRGRHEQYF. Here the CDR3 DNA reads TGTGCCAGCAGCTTCGACAGGGGGCGCCACGAGCAGTACTTC.

The chain has TRBV6-5 and TRBJ1-1; 10 nucleotides align to TRBD1. Germline V CDR1 and CDR2: MNHEY, SVGAGI. The CDR3 is made up of 14 amino acids. Losses at the gene ends were 4 bases for V and 1 base for J; bases not matched to a gene: 0. CDR3 coding DNA: TGTGCCAGCAGTTGGACAGGGGGGAACACTGAAGCTTTCTTT. It codes for CASSWTGGNTEAFF.

This rearrangement joins TRBV10-3 to TRBJ2-3; 8 bases fit TRBD1. The CDR3 length is 15 residues. Germline V gives CDR1 ENHRY, CDR2 SYGVKD. Germline trimming cut 0 bases from V and 4 bases from J; bases unmatched to any gene: 3. CDR3 coding DNA: TGTGCCATCAGTGAGTCGACCAGGGGGCCAGATACGCAGTATTTT. Translated: CAISESTRGPDTQYF.

The chain uses TRBV11-3 and TRBJ2-7; D gene ambiguous. The V gene's germline CDR1 is SGHNT and CDR2 YENEEA. The germline V and J ends were trimmed by 1 base and 3 bases, with 7 bases remaining between them. The CDR3 totals 13 residues. Here the CDR3 reads CASSLAVHYEQYF. The CDR3 nucleotides read TGTGCCAGCAGCTTAGCGGTACACTACGAGCAGTACTTC.